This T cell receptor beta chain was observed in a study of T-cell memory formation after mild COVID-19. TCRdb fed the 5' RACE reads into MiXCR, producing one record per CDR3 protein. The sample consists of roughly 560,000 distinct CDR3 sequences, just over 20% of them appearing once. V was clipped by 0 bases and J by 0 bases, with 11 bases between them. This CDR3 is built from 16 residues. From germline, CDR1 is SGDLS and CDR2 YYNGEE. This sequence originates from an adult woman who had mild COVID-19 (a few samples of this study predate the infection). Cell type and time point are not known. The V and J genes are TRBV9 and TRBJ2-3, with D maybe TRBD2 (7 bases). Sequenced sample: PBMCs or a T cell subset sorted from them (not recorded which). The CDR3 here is CASSVGGGLSTDTQYF. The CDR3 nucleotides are TGTGCCAGCAGCGTAGGGGGGGGGCTGAGCACAGATACGCAGTATTTT.